This entry describes one T cell receptor beta chain. This entry belongs to a study of blood T cell repertoires in COVID-19. Methods used by the authors: Researchers report that nucleated cell counts were estimated from reference gene primer amplification. Repertoires were generated with immunoSEQ multiplex PCR, while TCRdb's copy carries only in-frame clones and drops some. Clonal size and the V and J genes are those of that table, whereas D and trimming came from the DNA. The data show roughly 230,000 clones, 65% to 85% seen once. Trimming took 8 bases from V and 5 from J, leaving 18 bases between them. The CDR3 runs 13 residues. Germline V gene lookup returns CDR1 SQVTM and CDR2 ANQGSEA.

The origin of this receptor is a middle-aged man with acute or convalescent COVID-19. J is TRBJ1-1 and V is TRBV29-1; weak D call: TRBD1 (5 bases). The sequencing input was peripheral blood. The CDR3 region has the DNA TGCAGCTCTAAAGCTGCGACAGCGACTGAAGCTTTCTTT. Amino acids: CSSKAATATEAFF.